This TCR beta chain was sequenced during a study of T-cell memory formation after mild COVID-19 (dated by TCRdb to the early 2020s). In terms of the full investigation: TCR sequence clusters from the two donors were largely donor specific. T-cell clones expanding and contracting after mild COVID-19 in a couple of donors were tracked by longitudinal TCRalpha and TCRbeta repertoire sequencing. Two young, previously healthy adult volunteers, one female and one male, were included in the cohort.

About this clonotype: It has no known antigen specificity. It has no much larger one-base neighbor in the sample; base qualities were not kept.

General findings and caveats noted by the study authors: Some responding clones were found in pre-infection memory, which suggests that pre-existing cross-reactive memory T cells took part in the SARS-CoV-2 response. Contracting CD4+ clones appeared mostly in the CM and EM memory subsets, whereas CD8+ clones were enriched in EMRA. Balanced CD4/CD8 phenotypes were observed for clones contracting from day 15 to 85, whereas a bias towards CD4+ was observed for a second wave of clones expanding from day 15 to 37. Whether the second-wave clones peaking on day 37 were SARS-CoV-2 specific was not confirmed. The study covered only two mild cases, and larger cohorts including severe cases with pre-infection samples were considered necessary.

These reads were obtained on an Illumina NovaSeq 6000. cDNA libraries for TCRalpha and TCRbeta were prepared by 5'RACE using constant-segment primers, with sample barcodes and unique molecular identifiers added. RNA was extracted from every sample with Trizol reagent. Amplification of the libraries took two PCR steps, and the second step added a second sample barcode plus Illumina TruSeq adapters. The libraries were sequenced on an Illumina NovaSeq using 2 x 150 bp paired-end reads. As for the authors' bioinformatics: Demultiplexing of reads and collapsing into UMI-guided consensus sequences were performed with migec v1.2.7. Using mixcr v2.1.11, UMI consensuses were aligned to TRA and TRB V and J templates and then assembled into clonotypes. A clonotype was counted as expanded or contracted only when both edgeR and NoisET called the clonotype significant, with the noise models trained on biological replicates. For edgeR calls, the thresholds were a false discovery rate-adjusted p below 0.01 and a log2 fold-change of 1. As an exploratory analysis of dynamics, PCA with hierarchical clustering was applied to max-normalized trajectories of the 1000 most abundant clonotypes. Separately sequenced CD4+ and CD8+ repertoires were used to assign the CD4 or CD8 phenotype of responding clones. In-frame beta chains were kept once TCRdb had trimmed the public reads at Q25 with fastp and called clones with MiXCR. Every distinct CDR3 protein forms one entry, paired with its most common genes and DNA. The authors' filters were not applied to this entry. A total of 410,000 or so distinct CDR3 sequences appear in this sample, less than 25% of them only once. Over 10% of the sample is held by the ten biggest clonotypes.

Ficoll-Paque density gradient centrifugation was used to isolate PBMCs. Sequenced: PBMCs or a T cell subset sorted from them (not recorded which). The TCR originated in an adult woman who had mild COVID-19 (a few samples of this study predate the infection). The sample titles of this study are shuffled in the database, so cell type and time point are left out; the donor was told from shared clones.

The DNA reads as follows: TGCGCCAGCAGCCGTAGTATCCGGGACAGGGGTGAAAAACTGTTTTTT. It encodes CASSRSIRDRGEKLFF. The receptor chain draws on TRBV10-2 and TRBJ1-4; 10 nucleotides in the junction match TRBD1. Trimming removed 6 bases from V and 7 bases from J; the gene matches leave 11 bases unexplained. In the germline V gene, CDR1 corresponds to WSHSY and CDR2 to SAAADI. Including the terminal cysteine and phenylalanine, the CDR3 comprises 16 residues. Here the CDR3 DNA is all that survives: 48 bases in frame from base 1.